These 25 T cell receptor beta chains came from one sample sequenced in a study of blood T cell repertoires in COVID-19. The data were produced by immunoSEQ multiplex PCR, yet TCRdb's version contains in-frame clones alone and is incomplete. The repertoire consists of 100,000 to 120,000 clones, with approximately 79% occurring once and the leading ten covering about a sixth. The material sequenced was peripheral blood. Receptors originate from a woman older than 75 with active or convalescent COVID-19.

The gene calls are TRBV19 and TRBJ1-4, with D tentatively TRBD1 (5 bases). Germline V gives CDR1 LNHDA, CDR2 SQIVND (reference sequence). V lost 5 bases and J lost 7, with 17 bases in between. The CDR3 sequence is 15 residues long. DNA for the CDR3: TGTGCCAGTAGTGGGGCAGCGGGTTACAGTGAAAAACTGTTTTTT. Translation gives CASSGAAGYSEKLFF.

The chain employs TRBV29-1 and TRBJ1-2, with 10 bases that match TRBD1. Looked up from germline, CDR1 is SQVTM and CDR2 is ANQGSEA. This CDR3 is built from 13 residues. Trimming at V came to 1 base and at J to 8 bases, leaving 4 bases not matched to a gene. The CDR3 loop reads CSVEAGTGAGYTF. CDR3 bases: TGCAGCGTTGAAGCCGGGACAGGGGCCGGCTACACCTTC.

This chain uses TRBV7-3 with TRBJ2-1, with D possibly being TRBD1 (6 bases). Germline assignment: CDR1 SGHTA and CDR2 FQGTGA. V was pared by 3 bases and J by 3 bases, with 9 bases between. The CDR3 runs 14 residues. The CDR3 sequence: CASSLGTHYNEQFF. In DNA form, the CDR3 reads TGTGCCAGCAGCTTGGGGACACACTACAATGAGCAGTTCTTC.

This chain joins TRBV18 and TRBJ1-5, with 11 bases fitting TRBD1. Per the germline V gene, CDR1 is KGHSH and CDR2 is LQKENI. With V trimmed by 3 bases and J by 12 bases, 13 bases remained unmatched. This CDR3 is built from 16 residues. This CDR3 reads CASSPTWGQGVRDQHF. Here the CDR3 DNA reads TGTGCCAGCTCACCTACGTGGGGACAGGGGGTTAGGGACCAGCATTTT.

The sample holds a few counts of this clone. The chain combines TRBV29-1 with TRBJ2-5; 9 bases are shared with TRBD2. V trimming: 4 bases; J trimming: 4 bases; junction bases outside the gene matches: 7. CDR1 SQVTM and CDR2 ANQGSEA come from the germline V gene. The CDR3 sequence is 14 residues long. CDR3 sequence: CSVAPSGMSETQYF. DNA for the CDR3: TGCAGCGTTGCCCCTAGCGGGATGTCAGAGACCCAGTACTTC.

The chain is built from TRBV5-1 and TRBJ2-7, with 12 bases that match TRBD2. The V and J ends lost 4 bases and 1 base, in that order; junction bases with no gene match: 3. Germline values: CDR1 SGHRS, CDR2 YFSETQ. CDR3 length equals 15 residues. DNA of the CDR3: TGCGCCAGCAGCCAGACTAGCGGGAGATCCTACGAGCAGTACTTC. Translating gives CASSQTSGRSYEQYF.

This clone was counted between two and nine times. This chain links TRBV10-3 with TRBJ2-2; possibly TRBD1 for D (6 bases). From germline, CDR1 is ENHRY and CDR2 SYGVKD. The CDR3 totals 14 residues. V gave up 7 bases and J gave up 1 base, with 10 bases separating them. The CDR3 sequence: CAINGDKNTGELFF. CDR3 bases: TGTGCCATCAATGGGGACAAGAACACCGGGGAGCTGTTTTTT.

V and J are TRBV7-3 and TRBJ1-2; D not resolved. Between the trimmed V and J ends, which lost 5 bases and 2 bases, there was a span of 18 bases. The CDR3 runs 16 residues. Germline loops: CDR1 SGHTA, CDR2 FQGTGA. In DNA form, the CDR3 reads TGTGCCAGCAGCCCACCCCGACGTGACTTCAACTATGGCTACACCTTC. Residues: CASSPPRRDFNYGYTF. The variable domain in full, with the rest retrieved from reference TRBV7-3 and TRBJ1-2, is GAGVSQTPSNKVTEKGKYVELRCDPISGHTALYWYRQSLGQGPEFLIYFQGTGAADDSGLPNDRFFAVRPEGSVSTLKIQRTERGDSAVYLCASSPPRRDFNYGYTFGSGTRLTVV.

The chain couples TRBV27 to TRBJ1-2; D remains ambiguous. This CDR3 spans 14 amino acids. The V end lost 2 bases, the J end lost 3 bases, and 10 bases lay between the germline ends. The germline V gene encodes CDR1 MNHEY and CDR2 SMNVEV (reference sequence). The CDR3 loop is CASSLAGTDYGYTF. The CDR3, as DNA: TGTGCCAGCAGTTTAGCAGGTACGGACTATGGCTACACCTTC.

This sequence joins TRBV19 and TRBJ1-2, with D hard to call. V was trimmed by 9 bases and J by 7 bases, leaving 12 bases between them. This CDR3 region has 11 residues. Germline CDR1 is LNHDA and CDR2 is SQIVND (reference sequence). The CDR3 loop reads CASRSFSGYTF. The CDR3 nucleotides read TGTGCCAGCCGGAGTTTTAGTGGCTACACCTTC.

The rearrangement links TRBV29-1 to TRBJ2-1, with 14 bases matching TRBD2. CDR1 and CDR2 from the germline V gene are SQVTM and ANQGSEA. The V and J ends lost 4 bases and 4 bases, in that order; junction bases with no gene match: 15. The CDR3 contains 19 residues. Here the CDR3 reads CSVVSQEGLAGVMYNEQFF. The CDR3 DNA is TGCAGCGTTGTAAGTCAGGAGGGACTAGCGGGAGTAATGTACAATGAGCAGTTCTTC.

The chain is built from TRBV2 and TRBJ2-3; TRBD1 is a possible D gene (5 bases). This CDR3 spans 13 amino acids. The germline CDR1 and CDR2 sequences are SNHLY and FYNNEI. With 7 bases removed from V and 7 bases from J, the gap between germline ends came to 15 bases. The chain's CDR3 is CASTVQGPYTQYF. In DNA, the CDR3 is TGTGCCAGCACCGTTCAGGGCCCATATACGCAGTATTTT. Looking up the rest from reference TRBV2 and TRBJ2-3 gives the full variable domain: EPEVTQTPSHQVTQMGQEVILRCVPISNHLYFYWYRQILGQKVEFLVSFYNNEISEKSEIFDDQFSVERPDGSNFTLKIRSTKLEDSAMYFCASTVQGPYTQYFGPGTRLTVL.

The J gene is TRBJ2-1, the V gene TRBV5-1, with a weak D call TRBD1 (6 bases). The germline CDR1 and CDR2 sequences are SGHRS and YFSETQ. This CDR3 has 17 amino acids. V was trimmed by 3 bases and J by 2 bases, leaving 18 bases between them. The CDR3 region is CASSWASRGLAYNEQFF. The CDR3 DNA is TGCGCCAGCAGCTGGGCATCCAGGGGTTTGGCCTACAATGAGCAGTTCTTC.

The V gene is TRBV18, the J gene TRBJ2-1; 11 positions match TRBD2. V shed 4 bases and J 3 bases; nucleotides not matched to a gene: 2. This CDR3 is 15 amino acids long. Germline loops: CDR1 KGHSH, CDR2 LQKENI. DNA of the CDR3: TGTGCCAGCTCACTAGCGGGAGGGAACTACAATGAGCAGTTCTTC. This codes for CASSLAGGNYNEQFF.

The chain combines TRBV7-6 with TRBJ2-3, with 8 bases fitting TRBD2. The ends lost 5 bases at V and 5 bases at J; junction bases unmatched: 12. Germline V CDR1 and CDR2: SGHVS, FNYEAQ. This CDR3 contains 16 residues. CDR3: CASSQLAGTVVDTQYF. CDR3 in DNA: TGTGCCAGCAGCCAATTAGCGGGAACGGTAGTAGATACGCAGTATTTT.

The chain carries TRBV7-6 and TRBJ2-1, with TRBD2 as a possible D gene (5 bases). Germline lookup yields CDR1 SGHVS and CDR2 FNYEAQ. Trimming shortened V by 1 base and J by 9 bases, and 16 bases separated the two germline ends. The CDR3 is 15 residues long. The CDR3 coding sequence is TGTGCCAGCAGCTTAGTGGGAGTGGGGATGGGTGAGCAGTTCTTC. Its translation: CASSLVGVGMGEQFF.

The V call is TRBV15, the J call TRBJ2-3; D not resolved. Germline values: CDR1 LNHNV, CDR2 YYDKDF (reference sequence). The CDR3 has 14 residues. Trimming cost V 2 bases and J 0 bases, with 6 bases left between them. This chain's CDR3 is CATSRLTSTDTQYF. CDR3 bases: TGTGCCACCAGCAGACTTACTAGCACAGATACGCAGTATTTT.

The chain has TRBV10-3 and TRBJ1-3; no clear D gene. The CDR3 runs 19 residues. Germline CDR1 is ENHRY and CDR2 is SYGVKD. Trimming pared 3 bases from V and 0 bases from J, leaving 21 bases between. The DNA of the CDR3 is TGTGCCATCAGTGAATCCCGACCGGGTCTGATTCTCTCTGGAAACACCATATATTTT. It is translated as CAISESRPGLILSGNTIYF.

J is TRBJ2-5 and V is TRBV27; 10 positions match TRBD1. This CDR3 comprises 17 residues. The germline V gene has CDR1 MNHEY and CDR2 SMNVEV (reference sequence). Trimming at V came to 0 bases and at J to 4 bases, leaving 8 bases not matched to a gene. The CDR3 DNA reads as TGTGCCAGCAGTTTATCGGGGACAGGGGTTTTTGGAGAGACCCAGTACTTC. It specifies CASSLSGTGVFGETQYF.

V is TRBV15 and J is TRBJ1-2, with a weak D call TRBD1 (5 bases). Germline V gene lookup returns CDR1 LNHNV and CDR2 YYDKDF (reference sequence). The length of the CDR3 is 15 residues. Trimming removed 1 base from V and 4 bases from J, with 13 bases in between. CDR3 residues: CATSRGTRATYGYTF. The CDR3 DNA follows: TGTGCCACCAGCAGAGGAACCAGGGCAACCTATGGCTACACCTTC. Using reference TRBV15 and TRBJ1-2 for the parts outside the CDR3, the full variable domain is DAMVIQNPRYQVTQFGKPVTLSCSQTLNHNVMYWYQQKSSQAPKLLFHYYDKDFNNEADTPDNFQSRRPNTSFCFLDIRSPGLGDTAMYLCATSRGTRATYGYTFGSGTRLTVV.

The chain joins TRBV7-9 to TRBJ2-2, with 7 bases identical to TRBD2. V was pared by 3 bases and J by 6 bases, with 4 bases of the junction left unmatched. From germline, CDR1 is SEHNR and CDR2 FQNEAQ (reference sequence). The CDR3 totals 14 residues. This CDR3 reads CASSFPAGAGELFF. CDR3 sequence (DNA): TGTGCCAGCAGCTTTCCCGCGGGAGCCGGGGAGCTGTTTTTT.

The genes are TRBV7-3 and TRBJ2-5, with TRBD2 matching over 13 bases. Looked up from germline, CDR1 is SGHTA and CDR2 is FQGTGA. V lost 5 bases to trimming and J lost 5 bases; unmatched junction nucleotides: 5. CDR3 size: 15 residues. The CDR3 sequence is CASSTGLAGFETQYF. In nucleotides, the CDR3 is TGTGCCAGCAGCACGGGACTAGCGGGATTTGAGACCCAGTACTTC.

The chain carries TRBV18 and TRBJ1-2; D call uncertain. Germline V gene sequence: CDR1 KGHSH, CDR2 LQKENI. Trimming took off 6 bases at V and 8 bases at J, with 19 bases between the two ends. This CDR3 is 14 amino acids long. CDR3 coding DNA: TGTGCCAGCTCGTTCGCTTCGAGCCTGAAGGGCTACACCTTC. Its translation: CASSFASSLKGYTF.

This clone appeared a few times. V and J are TRBV18 and TRBJ1-5; D may be TRBD1 (6 bases). V lost 4 bases and J 2 bases, leaving 12 bases between the germline ends. The germline V gene encodes CDR1 KGHSH and CDR2 LQKENI. The CDR3 is 15 amino acids. The CDR3 spells CASSLQGYGNQPQHF. DNA for the CDR3: TGTGCCAGCTCACTACAGGGTTATGGCAATCAGCCCCAGCATTTT.

This chain joins TRBV5-4 and TRBJ1-2; D may be TRBD1 (6 bases). Germline lookup yields CDR1 SGHNT and CDR2 YYREEE (reference sequence). This CDR3 contains 14 residues. V was clipped by 0 bases and J by 4 bases, with 10 bases between them. DNA for the CDR3: TGTGCCAGCAGCTTGGCAGGGGTTCGCTATGGCTACACCTTC. This encodes CASSLAGVRYGYTF.